One and the same sample provided the 16 T cell receptor beta chains below, sequenced in a study of blood T cell repertoires in COVID-19. The protocol was immunoSEQ multiplex PCR, while the TCRdb copy is restricted to in-frame clones and leaves out a portion. The repertoire has about 160,000 clones, around 84% of them found once; the top ten carry around 7%. Sequenced sample: PBMCs or T cells enriched from blood (not recorded which). These receptors all come from a man in his forties or fifties who had recovered from COVID-19.

The V call is TRBV5-1, the J call TRBJ2-1, with TRBD1 as a possible D gene (6 bases). This CDR3 has 14 amino acids. Germline V gives CDR1 SGHRS, CDR2 YFSETQ. Written as DNA, the CDR3 is TGCGCTCCCGGGACACTTCTGCCTTACAATGAGCAGTTCTTC. This sequence encodes CAPGTLLPYNEQFF. Full variable domain (rest looked up from reference TRBV5-1 and TRBJ2-1): KAGVTQTPRYLIKTRGQQVTLSCSPISGHRSVSWYQQTPGQGLQFLFEYFSETQRNKGNFPGRFSGRQFSNSRSEMNVSTLELGDSALYLCAPGTLLPYNEQFFGPGTRLTVL.

The chain uses TRBV11-3 and TRBJ2-1; TRBD1 is a possible D gene (6 bases). The CDR3 runs 14 residues. The germline V gene has CDR1 SGHNT and CDR2 YENEEA. The germline V and J ends were trimmed by 5 bases and 5 bases, with 13 bases remaining between them. The CDR3 sequence: CASSHPYRDNEQFF. In DNA, the CDR3 is TGTGCCAGCAGCCACCCGTACAGGGACAATGAGCAGTTCTTC.

V gene TRBV10-3 combines with J gene TRBJ2-4; D might be TRBD2 (5 bases). Trimming stripped 10 bases from V and 4 bases from J, with 14 bases between. Germline assignment: CDR1 ENHRY and CDR2 SYGVKD. The CDR3 extends over 13 amino acids. CDR3 sequence: CATAEVNKNIQYF. The DNA for the CDR3 is TGTGCCACAGCGGAGGTGAATAAAAACATTCAGTACTTC.

The chain is built from TRBV7-6 and TRBJ2-7, with D possibly matching TRBD2 (6 bases). Trimming left V 6 bases short and J 0 bases short, with 15 bases between. The germline V gene has CDR1 SGHVS and CDR2 FNYEAQ. This CDR3 comprises 15 residues. This chain's CDR3 is CASRLSTGDSYEQYF. The DNA of the CDR3 is TGTGCCAGCAGATTATCGACGGGGGACTCCTACGAGCAGTACTTC. Variable domain in full (rest from reference TRBV7-6 and TRBJ2-7): GAGVSQSPRYKVTKRGQDVALRCDPISGHVSLYWYRQALGQGPEFLTYFNYEAQQDKSGLPNDRFSAERPEGSISTLTIQRTEQRDSAMYRCASRLSTGDSYEQYFGPGTRLTVT.

This chain connects TRBV5-1 to TRBJ1-2, with a tentative D call TRBD1 (6 bases). This CDR3 has 15 residues. Germline V lookup: CDR1 SGHRS, CDR2 YFSETQ. Trimming took off 2 bases at V and 4 bases at J, with 15 bases between the two ends. This CDR3 is CASSFSAGASYGYTF. For the CDR3, the DNA is TGCGCCAGCAGCTTTTCAGCGGGGGCCTCCTATGGCTACACCTTC.

The rearrangement joins TRBV10-3 to TRBJ2-2, with TRBD1 matching 8 bases. CDR1 and CDR2 (germline): ENHRY, SYGVKD. V shed 8 bases, J shed 5 bases, and the junction held 10 bases outside the gene matches. The CDR3 runs to 15 residues. This chain's CDR3 is CAIATPGGGTGELFF. Written as DNA, the CDR3 is TGTGCCATCGCAACTCCAGGGGGCGGGACCGGGGAGCTGTTTTTT.

The CDR3 DNA reads as TGTGCCAGCAGCCAAGATGCCAGCGGGGGACGAGAGCAGTACTTC. This sequence encodes CASSQDASGGREQYF. The rearrangement links TRBV3-1 (or the pseudogene TRBV3-2) to TRBJ2-7; the match to TRBD2 covers 8 bases. CDR3 length: 15 amino acids. The J segment lost 7 bases and the V segment lost 0 bases, leaving 8 bases of the junction unmatched. Germline V lookup: CDR1 LGHDT, CDR2 YNNKEL (reference sequence).

This clone was found once. J is TRBJ2-2 and V is TRBV30; tentative D call: TRBD1 (6 bases). V was trimmed by 2 bases and J by 8 bases, leaving 15 bases between them. CDR3 length: 14 residues. Germline-derived CDR1 and CDR2 are GTSNPN and SVGIG (reference sequence). CDR3 region: CAWSLGTLRGELFF. The CDR3 coding sequence is TGTGCCTGGAGTCTCGGGACACTTAGAGGGGAGCTGTTTTTT. Full variable domain (missing parts from reference TRBV30 and TRBJ2-2): SQTIHQWPATLVQPVGSPLSLECTVEGTSNPNLYWYRQAAGRGLQLLFYSVGIGQISSEVPQNLSASRPQDRQFILSSKKLLLSDSGFYLCAWSLGTLRGELFFGEGSRLTVL.

CDR3 nucleotide sequence: TGTGCCGGTAGCGACAGGAGAAGCACAGATACGCAGTATTTT. The encoded protein is CAGSDRRSTDTQYF. The rearrangement uses TRBV7-9 and TRBJ2-3; D is perhaps TRBD1 (6 bases). The CDR3 totals 14 residues. Germline-derived CDR1 and CDR2 are SEHNR and FQNEAQ (reference sequence). V was clipped by 11 bases and J by 0 bases, with 15 bases between them.

The rearrangement links TRBV25-1 to TRBJ2-2, with D perhaps matching TRBD2 (6 bases). This CDR3 comprises 16 residues. Germline-derived CDR1 and CDR2 are MGHDK and SYGVNS. The V and J ends lost 1 base and 1 base respectively, with 10 bases between them. The chain's CDR3 is CASSESLAKNTGELFF. The CDR3 DNA reads TGTGCCAGCAGTGAATCCCTAGCGAAGAACACCGGGGAGCTGTTTTTT.

V gene TRBV7-3 combines with J gene TRBJ2-3; 14 bases align to TRBD2. From germline, CDR1 is SGHTA and CDR2 FQGTGA. J gave up 5 bases and V 4 bases, and 11 bases lay outside the gene matches. This CDR3 is built from 18 residues. The CDR3 coding sequence is TGTGCCAGCAGCTCCCTACGGACTAGCGGGGGGAAGAAAGATACGCAGTATTTT. This codes for CASSSLRTSGGKKDTQYF.

CDR3 bases: TGCGCCAGCAGCCAAGATTCCACAGGGCCTATGGAGACCCAGTACTTC. It specifies CASSQDSTGPMETQYF. This sequence joins TRBV4-1 and TRBJ2-5; TRBD1 might be the D (6 bases). V gave up 0 bases and J gave up 5 bases, with 16 bases separating them. Germline assignment: CDR1 MGHRA and CDR2 YSYEKL. The CDR3 totals 16 residues.

The CDR3 nucleotides are TGCGCCAGCAGCGAACAGGGAAGGGGCACCGGGGAGCTGTTTTTT. Amino acids: CASSEQGRGTGELFF. The rearrangement uses TRBV5-1 and TRBJ2-2; possible D gene TRBD1, 6 bases. V was shortened by 4 bases and J by 4 bases, with 14 bases between the two germline ends. The CDR3 totals 15 residues. Germline V gene sequence: CDR1 SGHRS, CDR2 YFSETQ.

The V gene is TRBV29-1, the J gene TRBJ2-4; perhaps TRBD1 as D (6 bases). The ends were cut back, 6 bases at V and 1 base at J, with 13 bases in the middle. This CDR3 contains 14 residues. Germline assignment: CDR1 SQVTM and CDR2 ANQGSEA. CDR3 bases: TGCAGCGTACAGGGTCTGGTCGCCAAAAACATTCAGTACTTC. It yields the protein CSVQGLVAKNIQYF.

CDR3 protein: CASSQDGDTSGGLNEQFF. For the CDR3, the DNA is TGTGCCAGCAGCCAAGATGGGGATACTAGCGGGGGTCTAAATGAGCAGTTCTTC. The chain carries TRBV4-2 and TRBJ2-1; 11 bases line up with TRBD2. The V and J ends lost 0 bases and 7 bases, in that order; junction bases with no gene match: 11. Germline CDR1 LGHNA, CDR2 YNFKEQ. CDR3 size: 18 residues.

CDR3 amino acids: CASGDRGEGNYGYTF. The CDR3, as DNA: TGTGCCAGCGGAGACAGGGGAGAAGGAAACTATGGCTACACCTTC. The rearrangement links TRBV2 to TRBJ1-2; TRBD1 matches 8 bases. The germline V gene encodes CDR1 SNHLY and CDR2 FYNNEI. The CDR3 covers 15 residues. V shed 8 bases and J 2 bases; nucleotides not matched to a gene: 10.